These 19 T cell receptor beta chains originate from one sample sequenced in a study of OX40 agonist ivuxolimab in advanced cancers. Profiled with immunoSEQ multiplex PCR; TCRdb holds only in-frame clones, not every one. The sample yields about 48,000 clones, 70% to 90% seen once. The sequencing used CD4+ or CD8+ T cells sorted from blood, collected in a trial of the OX40 agonist ivuxolimab. Receptor source: an adult with an advanced solid tumor such as melanoma, head and neck, liver or kidney cancer.

J is TRBJ2-1 and V is TRBV9; D is possibly TRBD2 (6 bases). Germline V gene sequence: CDR1 SGDLS, CDR2 YYNGEE. The CDR3 contains 15 residues. Trimming took off 7 bases at V and 6 bases at J, with 20 bases between the two ends. Written as DNA, the CDR3 is TGTGCCAGCGCACCGAGCCCGCCGGAGGGCAATGAGCAGTTCTTC. It encodes CASAPSPPEGNEQFF.

The V gene is TRBV2, the J gene TRBJ1-5; 9 positions agree with TRBD1. CDR3 size: 15 residues. Looked up from germline, CDR1 is SNHLY and CDR2 is FYNNEI. V lost 4 bases to trimming and J lost 6 bases; unmatched junction nucleotides: 7. The CDR3 region has the DNA TGTGCCAGCAGTGGGGACAGGGTTCGAGGTCAGCCCCAGCATTTT. It encodes CASSGDRVRGQPQHF.

A few counts support this clone. The gene calls are TRBV10-3 and TRBJ1-1; 10 nucleotides agree with TRBD1. Germline CDR1 is ENHRY and CDR2 is SYGVKD. V lost 5 bases, J lost 4 bases, and 7 bases stayed unmatched. The CDR3 runs 15 residues. DNA for the CDR3: TGTGCCATCAGTACACCGGGACAGGGGACCACTGAAGCTTTCTTT. This sequence encodes CAISTPGQGTTEAFF.

This chain connects TRBV10-1 to TRBJ2-3, with D hard to call. The germline V gene has CDR1 WNHNN and CDR2 SYGVQD (reference sequence). Between the trimmed V and J ends, which lost 5 bases and 6 bases, there was a span of 12 bases. This CDR3 has 13 amino acids. The CDR3 sequence: CASSRSRVDTQYF. The CDR3 DNA reads TGCGCCAGCAGTCGATCTCGGGTTGATACGCAGTATTTT.

This clone was seen only a few times. The rearrangement uses TRBV15 and TRBJ2-5; D gene unclear. This CDR3 has 12 amino acids. Trimming stripped 0 bases from V and 4 bases from J, with 3 bases between. Per germline, CDR1 LNHNV and CDR2 YYDKDF (reference sequence). The CDR3 region has the DNA TGTGCCACCAGCAGAGATTCAGAGACCCAGTACTTC. Protein product: CATSRDSETQYF.

The chain links TRBV18 to TRBJ1-1; D not certain. This CDR3 is built from 13 residues. The germline gives CDR1 KGHSH, CDR2 LQKENI. V shed 0 bases and J shed 8 bases, with 10 bases lying between them. The CDR3 here is CASSPPGLTEAFF. CDR3 sequence (DNA): TGTGCCAGCTCACCACCCGGGCTGACCGAAGCTTTCTTT. The entire variable domain, with the rest obtained from reference TRBV18 and TRBJ1-1, is as follows: NAGVMQNPRHLVRRRGQEARLRCSPMKGHSHVYWYRQLPEEGLKFMVYLQKENIIDESGMPKERFSAEFPKEGPSILRIQQVVRGDSAAYFCASSPPGLTEAFFGQGTRLTVV.

As DNA, the CDR3 is TGCACTGCGGAGAGCTCCTACGAGCAGTACTTC. Translation gives CTAESSYEQYF. The chain links TRBV20-1 to TRBJ2-7; D is undetermined. Germline values: CDR1 DFQATT, CDR2 SNEGSKA (reference sequence). This CDR3 comprises 11 residues.

The chain combines TRBV2 with TRBJ1-4; 7 nucleotides match TRBD1. Germline V gives CDR1 SNHLY, CDR2 FYNNEI. V lost 0 bases to trimming and J lost 8 bases; unmatched junction nucleotides: 6. This CDR3 spans 15 amino acids. The CDR3 nucleotides read TGTGCCAGCAGTGAAGCCGGAGGGGGCGAGGAAAAACTGTTTTTT. This codes for CASSEAGGGEEKLFF.

The chain combines TRBV28 with TRBJ2-5; D gene uncertain. V lost 3 bases and J 6 bases, leaving 11 bases between the germline ends. Germline CDR1 and CDR2: MDHEN and SYDVKM. The CDR3 loop spans 13 amino acids. In DNA form, the CDR3 reads TGTGCCAGCAGTTTGCGGCATTCCCAGACCCAGTACTTC. It codes for CASSLRHSQTQYF.

The rearrangement joins TRBV18 to TRBJ2-7; a weak D match, TRBD1 (6 bases). The germline V gene has CDR1 KGHSH and CDR2 LQKENI. The CDR3 is 19 residues long. V shed 3 bases and J shed 4 bases, with 28 bases lying between them. The CDR3 region has the DNA TGTGCCAGCTCACCCTCCTTAGCTAACCGGGACAAGCTCAAATACGAGCAGTACTTC. It codes for CASSPSLANRDKLKYEQYF. The full variable domain, rest sourced from reference TRBV18 and TRBJ2-7, is NAGVMQNPRHLVRRRGQEARLRCSPMKGHSHVYWYRQLPEEGLKFMVYLQKENIIDESGMPKERFSAEFPKEGPSILRIQQVVRGDSAAYFCASSPSLANRDKLKYEQYFGPGTRLTVT.

The sample holds a few counts of this clone. The chain is built from TRBV29-1 and TRBJ1-1, with 7 bases matching TRBD1. CDR1 SQVTM and CDR2 ANQGSEA come from the germline V gene. Trimming removed 7 bases from V and 11 bases from J; junction bases left unmatched: 7. The CDR3 contains 10 residues. In DNA, the CDR3 is TGCAGCGGTCGCAGGGGGGAGGCTTTCTTT. Encoded protein: CSGRRGEAFF.

This chain links TRBV5-1 with TRBJ2-7; D may be TRBD1 (5 bases). The CDR3 length is 16 residues. The V end lost 1 base, the J end lost 1 base, and 15 bases lay between the germline ends. Germline CDR1 SGHRS, CDR2 YFSETQ. The CDR3 bases are TGCGCCAGCAGCTTGTCCCGACAGTTGGGTTCCTACGAGCAGTACTTC. As protein: CASSLSRQLGSYEQYF.

The rearrangement uses TRBV5-1 and TRBJ2-5; 8 bases map to TRBD2. Germline trimming cut 4 bases from V and 5 bases from J; bases unmatched to any gene: 4. The CDR3 sequence is 13 residues long. In germline, CDR1 is SGHRS, CDR2 YFSETQ. CDR3 residues: CASSSGSSETQYF. The CDR3 DNA follows: TGCGCCAGCAGCAGCGGGAGCTCGGAGACCCAGTACTTC.

This chain connects TRBV29-1 to TRBJ1-5; 7 bases fit TRBD1. CDR3 length equals 13 residues. Germline loops: CDR1 SQVTM, CDR2 ANQGSEA. Trimming removed 4 bases from V and 5 bases from J; junction bases left unmatched: 5. CDR3 in DNA: TGCAGCGTTGGACAGGGTAGGGATCAGCCCCAGCATTTT. This gives the protein CSVGQGRDQPQHF.

The chain uses TRBV28 and TRBJ2-4; TRBD2 aligns across 7 bases. The trim removed 5 bases at V and 1 base at J, leaving 8 bases unmatched. Germline values: CDR1 MDHEN, CDR2 SYDVKM. This CDR3 is built from 16 residues. In nucleotides, the CDR3 is TGTGCCAGCAGTCCCAGAAGCGGGACTGCCAAAAACATTCAGTACTTC. Residues: CASSPRSGTAKNIQYF.

This clone came up once. The rearrangement links TRBV5-4 to TRBJ2-1, with 8 bases aligning to TRBD2. The CDR3 has 15 amino acids. Germline V gives CDR1 SGHNT, CDR2 YYREEE (reference sequence). V dropped 0 bases and J dropped 8; count of bases not matched to a gene: 7. The CDR3 DNA reads as TGTGCCAGCAGCTTGGTGTTAGCGGGAAGTCATGAGCAGTTCTTC. It is translated as CASSLVLAGSHEQFF. Based on the CDR3 plus reference TRBV5-4 and TRBJ2-1, the full variable domain is ETGVTQSPTHLIKTRGQQVTLRCSSQSGHNTVSWYQQALGQGPQFIFQYYREEENGRGNFPPRFSGLQFPNYSSELNVNALELDDSALYLCASSLVLAGSHEQFFGPGTRLTVL.

The gene calls are TRBV6-7 and TRBJ2-3; 12 bases are a match to TRBD2. TRBV6-7 is assigned to the ORF class and has an uncertain function. CDR3 length: 16 residues. V lost 6 bases, J lost 5 bases, and 9 bases stayed unmatched. The CDR3 reads CASSRETSGSEDTQYF. Here the CDR3 DNA reads TGTGCCAGCAGCCGCGAGACTAGCGGGAGCGAAGATACGCAGTATTTT.

This chain uses TRBV5-6 with TRBJ2-4; D remains unclear. V was clipped by 1 base and J by 6 bases, with 11 bases between them. CDR3 length: 14 residues. CDR1 and CDR2 (germline): SGHDT, YYEEEE. In DNA, the CDR3 is TGTGCCAGCAGCTTGACCGCTGCGATAAACATTCAGTACTTC. This translates into CASSLTAAINIQYF.

V is TRBV9 and J is TRBJ2-3, with D perhaps matching TRBD2 (7 bases). The germline gives CDR1 SGDLS, CDR2 YYNGEE. This CDR3 region has 17 residues. Trimming removed 1 base at V and 3 bases at J, with 18 bases between. Written as DNA, the CDR3 is TGTGCCAGCAGCGTAATGGCTAGCGGCAGGGGTACAGATACGCAGTATTTT. Encoded protein: CASSVMASGRGTDTQYF.